The T cell receptor beta chain under discussion was sequenced for a study of T cell responses to AZD1222 COVID-19 vaccine. The V gene lost 0 bases and the J gene lost 4 bases, with 12 bases spanning the gap. Germline assignment: CDR1 MNHEY and CDR2 SVGAGI. CDR3 size: 15 residues. The data were produced by immunoSEQ multiplex PCR, yet TCRdb's version contains in-frame clones alone and is incomplete. The repertoire includes some 100,000 clones, roughly 89% of them detected once, and less than 3.5% sits in the top ten. This clone was recorded only once. Sequencing was performed on peripheral blood, taken on day 0 of AZD1222 vaccination. This chain connects TRBV6-5 to TRBJ1-2; D not resolved. The clonotype was recovered from an adult in good health. This CDR3 reads CASSYSTRGSYGYTF. The DNA for the CDR3 is TGTGCCAGCAGTTACTCGACGAGAGGATCCTATGGCTACACCTTC.